This T cell receptor beta chain derives from a study of T cells after somatic rescue of genetic block. Only in-frame clones appear in the TCRdb table, and some are missing; sequencing was by immunoSEQ multiplex PCR. The sample yields some 7,000 clones, approximately 80% seen once. The CDR3 sequence is 15 residues long. The V gene's germline CDR1 is LGHNA and CDR2 YNFKEQ. J was trimmed by 7 bases and V by 4 bases; bases with no gene match: 10. Sequencing was performed on peripheral blood mononuclear cells (PBMCs). The chain combines TRBV4-2 with TRBJ2-7; TRBD1 agrees at 10 bases. The receptor was isolated from a boy aged 10-17 years. The DNA of the CDR3 is TGTGCCAGCAGCCCTGGTGGACAGGGGGAAGGGGAGCAGTACTTC. Translation gives CASSPGGQGEGEQYF.